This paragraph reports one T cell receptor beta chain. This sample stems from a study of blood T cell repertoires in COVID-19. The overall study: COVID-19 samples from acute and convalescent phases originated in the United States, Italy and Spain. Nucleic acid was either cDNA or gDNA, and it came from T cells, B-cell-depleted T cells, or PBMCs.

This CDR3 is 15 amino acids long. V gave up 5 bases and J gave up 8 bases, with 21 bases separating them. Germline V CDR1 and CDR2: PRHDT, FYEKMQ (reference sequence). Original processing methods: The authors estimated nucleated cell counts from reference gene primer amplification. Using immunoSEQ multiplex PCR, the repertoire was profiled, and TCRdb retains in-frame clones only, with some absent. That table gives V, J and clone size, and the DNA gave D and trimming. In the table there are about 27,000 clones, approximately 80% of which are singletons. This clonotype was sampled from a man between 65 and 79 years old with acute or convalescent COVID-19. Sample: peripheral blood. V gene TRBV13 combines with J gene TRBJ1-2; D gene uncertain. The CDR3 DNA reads TGTGCCAGCAGCACCCCGACCACTAACTGGAAAGGCTACACCTTC. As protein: CASSTPTTNWKGYTF.